The clone carrying this TCR beta chain has at least ten counts. The CDR3 sequence is 13 residues long. Germline V gene sequence: CDR1 SGHRS, CDR2 YFSETQ. The V end lost 5 bases, the J end lost 5 bases, and 13 bases lay between the germline ends. The data are from a study of T cells after yellow fever vaccination. TCRdb re-analysed the 5' RACE reads in MiXCR, keeping a single row per CDR3 protein. The top ten clones hold 23% of a sample with fewer than 350,000 distinct CDR3 sequences, around 4% of them seen once. The material was PBMCs, obtained on the day of the yellow fever booster vaccination. The receptor was isolated from a man younger than 30 who received the YFV17D yellow fever vaccine. The chain uses TRBV5-1 and TRBJ1-2, with a weak D call TRBD1 (5 bases). The DNA of the CDR3 is TGCGCCAGCAGTTTCGACGGGGGATATGGCTACACCTTC. Amino acid sequence: CASSFDGGYGYTF. Filled out from reference TRBV5-1 and TRBJ1-2, the complete variable domain reads KAGVTQTPRYLIKTRGQQVTLSCSPISGHRSVSWYQQTPGQGLQFLFEYFSETQRNKGNFPGRFSGRQFSNSRSEMNVSTLELGDSALYLCASSFDGGYGYTFGSGTRLTVV.